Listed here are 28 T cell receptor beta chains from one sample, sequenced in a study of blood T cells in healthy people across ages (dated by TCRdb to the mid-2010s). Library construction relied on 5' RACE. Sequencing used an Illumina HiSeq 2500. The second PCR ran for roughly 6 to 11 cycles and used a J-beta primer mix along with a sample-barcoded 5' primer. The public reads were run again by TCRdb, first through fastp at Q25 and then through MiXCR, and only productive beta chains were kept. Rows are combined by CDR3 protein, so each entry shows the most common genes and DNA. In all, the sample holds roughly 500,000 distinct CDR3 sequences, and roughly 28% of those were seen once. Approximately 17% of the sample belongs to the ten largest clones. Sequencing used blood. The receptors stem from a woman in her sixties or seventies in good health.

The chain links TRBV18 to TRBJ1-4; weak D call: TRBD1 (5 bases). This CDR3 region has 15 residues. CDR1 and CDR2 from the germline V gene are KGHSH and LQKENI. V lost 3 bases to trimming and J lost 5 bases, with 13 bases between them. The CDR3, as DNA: TGTGCCAGCTCACCTCAGGCCCAGGGCAATGAAAAACTGTTTTTT. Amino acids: CASSPQAQGNEKLFF.

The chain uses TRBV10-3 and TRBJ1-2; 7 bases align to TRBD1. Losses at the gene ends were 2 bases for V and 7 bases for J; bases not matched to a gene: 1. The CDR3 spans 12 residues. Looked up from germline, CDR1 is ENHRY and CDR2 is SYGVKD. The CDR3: CAISEDRAGYTF. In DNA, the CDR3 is TGTGCCATCAGTGAGGACAGGGCTGGCTACACCTTC.

The CDR3 region is CASSLRPQGAINVLTF. DNA of the CDR3: TGCGCCAGCAGCTTGAGGCCCCAGGGGGCGATTAACGTCCTGACTTTC. The chain couples TRBV5-1 to TRBJ2-6, with TRBD1 identical over 8 bases. The CDR3 consists of 16 residues. Germline loops: CDR1 SGHRS, CDR2 YFSETQ. With 1 base clipped from V and 10 bases from J, the junction kept 10 bases outside the gene matches. The whole variable domain, filled in from reference TRBV5-1 and TRBJ2-6, reads KAGVTQTPRYLIKTRGQQVTLSCSPISGHRSVSWYQQTPGQGLQFLFEYFSETQRNKGNFPGRFSGRQFSNSRSEMNVSTLELGDSALYLCASSLRPQGAINVLTFGAGSRLTVL.

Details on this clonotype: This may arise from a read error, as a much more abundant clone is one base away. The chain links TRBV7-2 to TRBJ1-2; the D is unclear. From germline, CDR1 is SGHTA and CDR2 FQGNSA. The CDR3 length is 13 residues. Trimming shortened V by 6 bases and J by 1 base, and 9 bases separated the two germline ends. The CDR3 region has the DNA TGTACCAGCAGTTCCGGTCGTAACTATGGCTACACCTTC. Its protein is CTSSSGRNYGYTF.

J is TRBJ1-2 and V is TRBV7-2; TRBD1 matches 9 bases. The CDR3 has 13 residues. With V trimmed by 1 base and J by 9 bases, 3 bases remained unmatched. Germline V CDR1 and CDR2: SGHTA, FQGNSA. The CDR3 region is CASSLGQGVSYTF. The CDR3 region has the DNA TGTGCCAGCAGCTTAGGACAGGGGGTTAGCTACACCTTC.

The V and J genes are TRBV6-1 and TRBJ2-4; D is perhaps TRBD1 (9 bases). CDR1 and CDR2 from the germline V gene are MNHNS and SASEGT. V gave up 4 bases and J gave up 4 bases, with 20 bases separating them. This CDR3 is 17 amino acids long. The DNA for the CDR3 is TGTGCCAGCAGTGTCGGGGGGGTGGACAGGGGTAAAAACATTCAGTACTTC. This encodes CASSVGGVDRGKNIQYF.

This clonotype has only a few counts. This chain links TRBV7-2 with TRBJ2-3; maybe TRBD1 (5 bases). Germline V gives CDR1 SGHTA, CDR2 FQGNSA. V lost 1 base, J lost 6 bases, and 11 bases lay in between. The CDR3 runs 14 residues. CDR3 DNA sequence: TGTGCCAGCAGCTTAGTGGGGCCATCCGATACGCAGTATTTT. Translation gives CASSLVGPSDTQYF.

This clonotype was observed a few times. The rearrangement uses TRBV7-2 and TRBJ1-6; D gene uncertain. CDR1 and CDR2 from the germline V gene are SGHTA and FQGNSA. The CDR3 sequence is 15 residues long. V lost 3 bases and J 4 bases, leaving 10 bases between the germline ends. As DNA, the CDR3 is TGTGCCAGCAGCTTCAAATGGGAATATAATTCACCCCTCCACTTT. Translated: CASSFKWEYNSPLHF.

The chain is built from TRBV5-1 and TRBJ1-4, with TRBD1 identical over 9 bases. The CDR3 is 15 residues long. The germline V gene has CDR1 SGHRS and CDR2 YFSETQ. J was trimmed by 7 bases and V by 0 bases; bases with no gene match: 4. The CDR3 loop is CASSLAGTGFEKLFF. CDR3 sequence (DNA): TGCGCCAGCAGCTTGGCCGGGACAGGGTTTGAAAAACTGTTTTTT.

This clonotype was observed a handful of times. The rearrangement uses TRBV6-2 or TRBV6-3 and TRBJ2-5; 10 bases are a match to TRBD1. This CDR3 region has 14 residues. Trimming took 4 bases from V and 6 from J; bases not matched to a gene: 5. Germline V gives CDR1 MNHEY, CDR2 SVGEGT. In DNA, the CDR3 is TGTGCCAGCAGTTCGGACAGGGGGTTACAGACCCAGTACTTC. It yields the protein CASSSDRGLQTQYF.

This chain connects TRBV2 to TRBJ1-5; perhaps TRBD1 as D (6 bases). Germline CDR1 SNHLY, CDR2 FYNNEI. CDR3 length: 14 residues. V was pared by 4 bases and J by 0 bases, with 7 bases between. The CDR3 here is CASSGDTSNQPQHF. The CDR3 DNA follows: TGTGCCAGCAGTGGGGACACTAGCAATCAGCCCCAGCATTTT.

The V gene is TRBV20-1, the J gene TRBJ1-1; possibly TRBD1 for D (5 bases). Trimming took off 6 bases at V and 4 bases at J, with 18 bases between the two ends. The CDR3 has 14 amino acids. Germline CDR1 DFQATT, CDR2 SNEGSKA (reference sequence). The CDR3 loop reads CSASARGRITEAFF. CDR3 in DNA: TGCAGTGCCAGTGCCCGGGGGAGGATCACTGAAGCTTTCTTT.

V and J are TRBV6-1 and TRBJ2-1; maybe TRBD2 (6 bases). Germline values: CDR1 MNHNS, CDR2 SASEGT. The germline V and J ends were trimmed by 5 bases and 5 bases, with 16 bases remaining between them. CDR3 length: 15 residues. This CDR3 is CASSPMYRGNNEQFF. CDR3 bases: TGTGCCAGCAGTCCAATGTATCGGGGGAACAATGAGCAGTTCTTC.

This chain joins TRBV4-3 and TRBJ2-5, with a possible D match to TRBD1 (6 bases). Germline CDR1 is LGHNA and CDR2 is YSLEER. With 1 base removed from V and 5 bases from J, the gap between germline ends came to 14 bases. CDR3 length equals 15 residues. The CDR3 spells CASSQGVGGLETQYF. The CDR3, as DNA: TGCGCCAGCAGCCAAGGCGTAGGGGGTTTGGAGACCCAGTACTTC.

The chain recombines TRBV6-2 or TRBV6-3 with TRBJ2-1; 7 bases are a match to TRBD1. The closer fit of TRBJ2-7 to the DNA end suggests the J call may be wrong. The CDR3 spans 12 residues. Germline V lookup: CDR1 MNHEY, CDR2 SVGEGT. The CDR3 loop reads CASSDRAREQYF. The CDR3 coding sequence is TGTGCCAGCAGCGACAGGGCGCGGGAGCAGTACTTC.

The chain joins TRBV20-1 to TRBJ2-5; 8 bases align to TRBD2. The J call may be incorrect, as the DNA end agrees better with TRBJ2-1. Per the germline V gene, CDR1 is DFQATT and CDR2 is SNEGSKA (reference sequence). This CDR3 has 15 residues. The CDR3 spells CSARDPGGAVNEQFF. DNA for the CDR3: TGCAGTGCTAGAGATCCCGGGGGGGCCGTCAATGAGCAGTTCTTC.

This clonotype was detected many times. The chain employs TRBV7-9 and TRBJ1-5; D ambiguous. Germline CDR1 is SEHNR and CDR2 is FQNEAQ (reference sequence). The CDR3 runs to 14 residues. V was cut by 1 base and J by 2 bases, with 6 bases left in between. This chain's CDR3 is CASSLEAGNQPQHF. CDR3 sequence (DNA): TGTGCCAGCAGCTTAGAGGCGGGCAATCAGCCCCAGCATTTT. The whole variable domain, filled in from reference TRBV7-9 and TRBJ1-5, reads DTGVSQNPRHKITKRGQNVTFRCDPISEHNRLYWYRQTLGQGPEFLTYFQNEAQLEKSRLLSDRFSAERPKGSFSTLEIQRTEQGDSAMYLCASSLEAGNQPQHFGDGTRLSIL.

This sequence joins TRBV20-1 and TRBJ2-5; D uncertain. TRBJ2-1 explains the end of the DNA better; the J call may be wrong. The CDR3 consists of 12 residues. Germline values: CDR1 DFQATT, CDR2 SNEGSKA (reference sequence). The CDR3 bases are TGCAGTGCTAGAGATCCGAAATCTTGGCAGTTCTTC. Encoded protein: CSARDPKSWQFF.

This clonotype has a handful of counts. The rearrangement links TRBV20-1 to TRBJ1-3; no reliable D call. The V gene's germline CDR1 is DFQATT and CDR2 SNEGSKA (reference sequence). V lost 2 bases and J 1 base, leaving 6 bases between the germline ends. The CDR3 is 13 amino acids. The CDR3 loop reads CSARPGSGNTIYF. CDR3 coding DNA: TGCAGTGCTAGACCGGGATCTGGAAACACCATATATTTT.

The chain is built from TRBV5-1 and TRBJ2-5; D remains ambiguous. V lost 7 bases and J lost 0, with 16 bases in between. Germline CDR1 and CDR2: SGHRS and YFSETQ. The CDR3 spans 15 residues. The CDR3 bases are TGCGCCAGCTGCCTAAGACCGTCGTACCAAGAGACCCAGTACTTC. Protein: CASCLRPSYQETQYF.

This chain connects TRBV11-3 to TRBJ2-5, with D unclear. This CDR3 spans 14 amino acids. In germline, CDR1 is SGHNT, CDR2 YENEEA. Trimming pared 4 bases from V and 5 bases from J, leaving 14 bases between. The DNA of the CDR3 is TGTGCCAGCAGCTCCGAGGAGTGGGTGGAGACCCAGTACTTC. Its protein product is CASSSEEWVETQYF.

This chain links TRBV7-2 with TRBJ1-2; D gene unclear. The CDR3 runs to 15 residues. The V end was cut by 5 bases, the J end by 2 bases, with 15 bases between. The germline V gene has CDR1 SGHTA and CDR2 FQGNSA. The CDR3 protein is CASSPSFQANYGYTF. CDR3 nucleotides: TGTGCCAGCAGCCCGTCCTTTCAGGCGAACTATGGCTACACCTTC.

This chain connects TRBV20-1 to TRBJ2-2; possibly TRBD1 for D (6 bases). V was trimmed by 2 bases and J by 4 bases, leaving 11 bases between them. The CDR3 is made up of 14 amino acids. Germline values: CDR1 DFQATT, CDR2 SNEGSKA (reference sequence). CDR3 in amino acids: CSARPRGGTGELFF. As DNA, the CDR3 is TGCAGTGCTAGACCGAGAGGGGGCACCGGGGAGCTGTTTTTT.

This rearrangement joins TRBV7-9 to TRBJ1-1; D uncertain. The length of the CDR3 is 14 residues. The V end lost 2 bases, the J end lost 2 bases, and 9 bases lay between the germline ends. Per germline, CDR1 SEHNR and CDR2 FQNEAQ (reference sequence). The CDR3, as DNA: TGTGCCAGCAGCTTATATCCTGAAAACACTGAAGCTTTCTTT. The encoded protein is CASSLYPENTEAFF.

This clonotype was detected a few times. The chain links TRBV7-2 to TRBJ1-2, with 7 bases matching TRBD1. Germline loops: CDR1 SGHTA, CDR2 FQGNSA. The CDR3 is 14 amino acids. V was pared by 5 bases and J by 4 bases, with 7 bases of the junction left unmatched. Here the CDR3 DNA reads TGTGCCAGCAGCACCCGACAGGGTGGCTATGGCTACACCTTC. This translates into CASSTRQGGYGYTF.

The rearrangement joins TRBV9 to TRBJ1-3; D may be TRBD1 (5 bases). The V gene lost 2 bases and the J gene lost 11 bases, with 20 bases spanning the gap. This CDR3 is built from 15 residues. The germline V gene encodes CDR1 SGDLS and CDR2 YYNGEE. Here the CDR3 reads CASSVSQGFGDAIYF. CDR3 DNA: TGTGCCAGCAGCGTCTCGCAGGGTTTCGGAGACGCCATATATTTT.

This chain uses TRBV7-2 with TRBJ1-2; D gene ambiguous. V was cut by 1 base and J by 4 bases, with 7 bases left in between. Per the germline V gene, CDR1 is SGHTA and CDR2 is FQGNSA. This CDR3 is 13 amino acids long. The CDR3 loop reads CASSLDGSYGYTF. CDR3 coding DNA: TGTGCCAGCAGCTTAGATGGTAGCTATGGCTACACCTTC. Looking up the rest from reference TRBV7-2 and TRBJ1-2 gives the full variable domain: GAGVSQSPSNKVTEKGKDVELRCDPISGHTALYWYRQSLGQGLEFLIYFQGNSAPDKSGLPSDRFSAERTGGSVSTLTIQRTQQEDSAVYLCASSLDGSYGYTFGSGTRLTVV.

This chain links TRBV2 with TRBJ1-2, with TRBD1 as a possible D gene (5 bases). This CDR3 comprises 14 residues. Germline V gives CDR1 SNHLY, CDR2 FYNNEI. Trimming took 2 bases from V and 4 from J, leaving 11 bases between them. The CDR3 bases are TGTGCCAGCAGTGAAAGCTGGGGGGTCTATGGCTACACCTTC. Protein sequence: CASSESWGVYGYTF.